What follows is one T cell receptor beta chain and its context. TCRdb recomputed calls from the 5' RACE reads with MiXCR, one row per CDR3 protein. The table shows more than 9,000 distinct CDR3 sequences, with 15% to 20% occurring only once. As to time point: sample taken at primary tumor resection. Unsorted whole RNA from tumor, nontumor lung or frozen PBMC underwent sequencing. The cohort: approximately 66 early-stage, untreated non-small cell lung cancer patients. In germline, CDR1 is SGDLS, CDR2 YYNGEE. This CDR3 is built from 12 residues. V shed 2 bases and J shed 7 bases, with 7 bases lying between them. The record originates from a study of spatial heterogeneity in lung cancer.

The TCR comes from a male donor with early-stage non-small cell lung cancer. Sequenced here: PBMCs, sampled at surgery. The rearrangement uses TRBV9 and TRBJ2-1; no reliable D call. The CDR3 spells CASSVNQNEQFF. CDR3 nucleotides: TGTGCCAGCAGCGTGAACCAGAATGAGCAGTTCTTC.